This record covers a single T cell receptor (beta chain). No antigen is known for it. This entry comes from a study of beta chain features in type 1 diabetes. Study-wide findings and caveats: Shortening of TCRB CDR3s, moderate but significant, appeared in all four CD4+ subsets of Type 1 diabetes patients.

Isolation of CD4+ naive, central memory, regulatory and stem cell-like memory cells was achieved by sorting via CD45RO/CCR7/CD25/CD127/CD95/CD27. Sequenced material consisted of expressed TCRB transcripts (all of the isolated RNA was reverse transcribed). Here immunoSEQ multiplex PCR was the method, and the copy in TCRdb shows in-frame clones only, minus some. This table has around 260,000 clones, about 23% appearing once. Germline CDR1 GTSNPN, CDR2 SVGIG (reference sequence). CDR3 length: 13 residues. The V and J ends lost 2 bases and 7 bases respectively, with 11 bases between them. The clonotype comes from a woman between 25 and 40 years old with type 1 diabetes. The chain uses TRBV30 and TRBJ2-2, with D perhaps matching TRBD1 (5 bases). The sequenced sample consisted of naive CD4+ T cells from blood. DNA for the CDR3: TGTGCCTGGAGTTGGCAGGGTGACGGGGAGCTGTTTTTT. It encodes CAWSWQGDGELFF.